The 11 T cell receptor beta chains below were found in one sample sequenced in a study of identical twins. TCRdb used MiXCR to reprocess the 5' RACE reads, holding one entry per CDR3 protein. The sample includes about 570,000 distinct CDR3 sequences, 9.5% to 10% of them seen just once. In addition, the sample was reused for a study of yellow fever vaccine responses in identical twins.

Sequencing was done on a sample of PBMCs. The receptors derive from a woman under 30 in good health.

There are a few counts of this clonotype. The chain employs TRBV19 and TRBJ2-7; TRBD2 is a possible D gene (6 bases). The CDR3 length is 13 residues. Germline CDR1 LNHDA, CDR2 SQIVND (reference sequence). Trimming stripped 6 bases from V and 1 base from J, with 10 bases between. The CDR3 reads CASREEGSYEQYF. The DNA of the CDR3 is TGTGCCAGTAGGGAGGAGGGTTCCTACGAGCAGTACTTC.

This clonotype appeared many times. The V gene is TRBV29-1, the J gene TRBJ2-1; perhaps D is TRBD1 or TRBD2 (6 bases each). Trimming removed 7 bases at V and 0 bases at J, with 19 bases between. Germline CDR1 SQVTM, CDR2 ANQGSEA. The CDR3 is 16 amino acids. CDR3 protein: CSAEGGGRDSYNEQFF. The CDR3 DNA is TGCAGCGCTGAGGGGGGCGGTCGAGACTCCTACAATGAGCAGTTCTTC.

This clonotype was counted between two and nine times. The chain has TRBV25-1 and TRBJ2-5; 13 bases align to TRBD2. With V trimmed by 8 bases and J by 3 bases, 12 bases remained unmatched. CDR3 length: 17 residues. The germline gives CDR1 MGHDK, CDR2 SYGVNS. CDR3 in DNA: TGTGCCAGCGGCGACAGGGGACTAGCGGGACCCGAAGAGACCCAGTACTTC. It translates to CASGDRGLAGPEETQYF. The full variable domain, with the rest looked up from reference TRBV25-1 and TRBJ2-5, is EADIYQTPRYLVIGTGKKITLECSQTMGHDKMYWYQQDPGMELHLIHYSYGVNSTEKGDLSSESTVSRIRTEHFPLTLESARPSHTSQYLCASGDRGLAGPEETQYFGPGTRLLVL.

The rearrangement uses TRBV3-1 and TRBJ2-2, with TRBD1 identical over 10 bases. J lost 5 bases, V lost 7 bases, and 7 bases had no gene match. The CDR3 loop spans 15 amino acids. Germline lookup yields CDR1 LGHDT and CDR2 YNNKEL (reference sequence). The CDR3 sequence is CASTDRGLMTGELFF. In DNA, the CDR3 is TGTGCCAGCACCGACAGGGGGCTAATGACCGGGGAGCTGTTTTTT.

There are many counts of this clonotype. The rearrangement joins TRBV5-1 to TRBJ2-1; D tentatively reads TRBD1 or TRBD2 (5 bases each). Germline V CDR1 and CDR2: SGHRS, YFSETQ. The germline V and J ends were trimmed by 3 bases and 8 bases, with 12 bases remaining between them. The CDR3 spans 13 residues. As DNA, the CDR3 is TGCGCCAGCAGCTGGGGGAGAGAGGATGAGCAGTTCTTC. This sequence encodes CASSWGREDEQFF.

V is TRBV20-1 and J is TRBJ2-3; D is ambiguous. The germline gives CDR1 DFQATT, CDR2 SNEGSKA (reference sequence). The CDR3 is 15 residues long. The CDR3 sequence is CRALNDPISTDTQYF. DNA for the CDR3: TGCAGGGCCCTGAACGACCCTATTAGCACAGATACGCAGTATTTT.

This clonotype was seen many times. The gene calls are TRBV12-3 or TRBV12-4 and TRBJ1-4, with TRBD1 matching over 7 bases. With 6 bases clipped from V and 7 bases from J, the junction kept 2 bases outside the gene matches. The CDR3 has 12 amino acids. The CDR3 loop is CASRGTAEKLFF. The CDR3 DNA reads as TGTGCCAGCAGAGGGACAGCTGAAAAACTGTTTTTT.

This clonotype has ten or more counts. The chain's CDR3 is CASSQGTGGNEKLFF. CDR3 DNA sequence: TGCGCCAGCAGCCAGGGGACAGGGGGTAATGAAAAACTGTTTTTT. The V gene is TRBV4-3, the J gene TRBJ1-4; the match to TRBD1 covers 11 bases. The germline gives CDR1 LGHNA, CDR2 YSLEER. The J segment lost 4 bases and the V segment lost 3 bases, leaving 1 base of the junction unmatched. CDR3 length equals 15 residues.

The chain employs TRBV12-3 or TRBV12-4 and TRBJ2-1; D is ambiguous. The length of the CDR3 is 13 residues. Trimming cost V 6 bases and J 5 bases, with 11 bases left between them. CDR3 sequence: CASRMPSNNEQFF. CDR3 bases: TGTGCCAGCAGAATGCCAAGTAACAATGAGCAGTTCTTC.

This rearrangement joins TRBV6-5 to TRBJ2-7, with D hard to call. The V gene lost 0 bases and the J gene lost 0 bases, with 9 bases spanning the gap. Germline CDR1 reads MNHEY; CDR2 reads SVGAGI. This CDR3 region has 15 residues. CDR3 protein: CASSYSASSSYEQYF. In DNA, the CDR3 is TGTGCCAGCAGTTACTCGGCGAGTTCCTCCTACGAGCAGTACTTC.

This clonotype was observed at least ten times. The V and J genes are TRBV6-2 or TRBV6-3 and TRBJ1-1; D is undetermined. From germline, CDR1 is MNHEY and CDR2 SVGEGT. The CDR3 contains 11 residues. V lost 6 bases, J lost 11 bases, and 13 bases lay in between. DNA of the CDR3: TGTGCCAGCAGCGGCCTCGTTGGCGCTTTCTTT. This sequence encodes CASSGLVGAFF.